The sequence of this TCR beta chain was determined in a study of blood T cell repertoires in COVID-19. Study information: The origin of the acute and convalescent COVID-19 samples was the United States, Italy and Spain. From T cells, B-cell-depleted T cells, or PBMCs came the material, which was cDNA or gDNA.

The Seattle patients joined while their infection was active and were tracked longitudinally afterward. The authors' processing: Amplifying reference gene primers gave estimates of nucleated cell counts. Sequenced by immunoSEQ multiplex PCR; TCRdb stores in-frame clones only, minus some. V and J calls and clone size follow that table, whereas D and trimming were derived from the DNA. The sample shows 100,000 to 150,000 clones, more than 70% of them seen only once. This CDR3 region has 15 residues. Germline values: CDR1 LNHDA, CDR2 SQIVND (reference sequence). J was trimmed by 0 bases and V by 6 bases; bases with no gene match: 4.

Sequences were obtained from peripheral blood. The chain joins TRBV19 to TRBJ1-3, with TRBD1 matching over 8 bases. This clonotype originated in a woman older than 75 with COVID-19, enrolled during active disease. In nucleotides, the CDR3 is TGTGCCAGTAGCAAAGGACAGGGCTCTGGAAACACCATATATTTT. Translated: CASSKGQGSGNTIYF.